This T cell receptor beta chain came from a study of shared clonotypes between healthy human individuals (TCRdb year 2020). With regard to the full study: The cohort comprised a couple of women and a few men aged 18 to 49 years. Between about 0.9 and 8.9 billion PBMCs per donor were obtained by leukapheresis. To increase sequencing depth and limit assay-specific biases, different laboratories used diverse techniques to prepare libraries and sequence TCR repertoires. Blood TCR repertoires of five healthy adults were deeply sequenced to estimate repertoire size and the extent of clonotype sharing between individuals. What the study reported, not specific to this receptor: Because the study included only a small number of donors, the genetic and exposure-history diversity represented was limited. Only blood was sampled, and tissue TCR repertoires likely differ from those in blood. Based on pairwise subsampling, the degree of clonotype sharing among donors was expected to be affected by sequencing depth.

Healthy HIV-negative adults with no recently reported acute infections or vaccinations were included as donors. Only Caucasian adults living in Nashville, Tennessee, USA were represented among the donors. For unsorted samples, about 87 million PBMCs were counted, and genomic DNA was extracted using the QIAamp DNA Blood Mini kit. Blood was collected by leukapheresis, and PBMCs were isolated by Ficoll-Histopaque density gradient centrifugation and then cryopreserved in liquid nitrogen vapor phase. Germline trimming: 6 bases from V, 1 base from J; junction bases outside gene matches: 0. Via the germline V gene, CDR1 is MDHEN and CDR2 SYDVKM. From the cysteine through the phenylalanine, the CDR3 covers 13 amino acids. The DNA shown is the 39-base CDR3, in frame from base 1. TCR CDR3 regions were amplified from genomic DNA by multiplex PCR using the deep immunoSEQ assay. Extracted genomic DNA from each cell subset was distributed evenly across all wells of several immunoSEQ 96-well plates, and each plate was treated as a replicate. For unsorted PBMC, around 330 ng genomic DNA, equal to tens of thousands of T cell genomes, was loaded into each replicate PCR. Ten immunoSEQ deep assay plates were used to sequence the unsorted PBMC genomic DNA. Purified libraries were quantified with a Qubit 3.0 fluorometer, sized on a Bioanalyzer 2100, and re-quantified with the KAPA Library Quantification kit. Each immunoSEQ 96-well plate was sequenced on its own single-read 150-cycle Illumina NextSeq 550 flow cell. As for the authors' bioinformatics: Because the immunoSEQ output included only junctional sequences and no quality scores, the filtering could not be the same as the filtering used for full-length reads. Sequences were annotated with PyIR, a Python wrapper for IgBLAST v1.9, using IMGT germline references to assign V/J genes and CDR3. Reads with weak V/J assignments (E-value above 1e-6), missing CDR3, stop codons, out-of-frame junctions, or ambiguous translated residues were removed. A V3J clonotype was defined by an identical inferred V gene, J gene, and CDR3 amino acid sequence. The percentage overlap between two repertoires was calculated by dividing the number of shared unique clonotypes by the size of the smaller repertoire. Richness of each repertoire was evaluated using RTK rarefaction, the Chao1 estimator, and Recon v2.1 estimates of unobserved clonotypes. This immuneACCESS table, as held by TCRdb, lists in-frame sequences with V and J called but not all clones. Of the missing ones, under half trace to an unresolved V gene in checked studies; the others have no known cause. V and J calls and clone size are those listed in that table; D and trimming were worked out from the DNA. Present in this sample are about 520,000 clones, about 85% of which were seen just once. About 13% of the sample belongs to the ten largest clones.

Turning to this clone: Its target antigen remains unknown. Base qualities were left out, and no much larger clone turns up one base away.

Specimen: PBMCs. Recombination connected TRBV28 to TRBJ2-3, and TRBD2 matches 8 of the central bases. The TCR was taken from a woman aged 40 to 50 in good health. Some clones in this sample may be carry-over from other donors' samples. Here is the DNA: TGTGCCAGCAGGACTAGCGGCACAGATACGCAGTATTTT. Translated, this gives CASRTSGTDTQYF.